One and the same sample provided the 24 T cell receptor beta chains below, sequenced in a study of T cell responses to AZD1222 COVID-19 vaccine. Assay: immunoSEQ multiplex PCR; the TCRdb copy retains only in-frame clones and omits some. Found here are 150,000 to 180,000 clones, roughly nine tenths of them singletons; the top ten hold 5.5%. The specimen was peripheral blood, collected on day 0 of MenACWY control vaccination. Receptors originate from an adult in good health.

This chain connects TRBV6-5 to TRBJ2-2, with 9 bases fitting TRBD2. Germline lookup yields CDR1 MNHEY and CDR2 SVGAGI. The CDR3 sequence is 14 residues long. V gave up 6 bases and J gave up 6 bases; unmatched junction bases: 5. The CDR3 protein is CASRSSGEAGELFF. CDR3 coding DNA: TGTGCCAGCAGGTCTAGCGGGGAGGCCGGGGAGCTGTTTTTT.

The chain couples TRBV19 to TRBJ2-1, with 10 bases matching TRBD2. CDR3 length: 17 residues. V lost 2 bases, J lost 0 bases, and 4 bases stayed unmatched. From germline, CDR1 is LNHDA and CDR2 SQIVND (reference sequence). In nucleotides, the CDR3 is TGTGCCAGTAGTATACAAGCGGGAGGGAGCTCCTACAATGAGCAGTTCTTC. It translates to CASSIQAGGSSYNEQFF.

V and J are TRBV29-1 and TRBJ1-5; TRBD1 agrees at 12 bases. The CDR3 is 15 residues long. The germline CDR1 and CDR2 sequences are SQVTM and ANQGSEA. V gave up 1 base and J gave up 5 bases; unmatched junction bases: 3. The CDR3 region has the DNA TGCAGCGTTGAAGTGGGGACAGGGGGCCATCAGCCCCAGCATTTT. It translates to CSVEVGTGGHQPQHF. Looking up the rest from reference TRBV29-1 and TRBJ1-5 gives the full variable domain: SAVISQKPSRDICQRGTSLTIQCQVDSQVTMMFWYRQQPGQSLTLIATANQGSEATYESGFVIDKFPISRPNLTFSTLTVSNMSPEDSSIYLCSVEVGTGGHQPQHFGDGTRLSIL.

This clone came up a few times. CDR3 sequence (DNA): TGTGCCAGCTCACCGGCTAGCGGGAAGACAGATACGCAGTATTTT. This codes for CASSPASGKTDTQYF. The rearrangement uses TRBV18 and TRBJ2-3, with 9 bases aligning to TRBD2. Trimming removed 3 bases from V and 3 bases from J; junction bases left unmatched: 4. There are 15 residues in the CDR3. Looked up from germline, CDR1 is KGHSH and CDR2 is LQKENI.

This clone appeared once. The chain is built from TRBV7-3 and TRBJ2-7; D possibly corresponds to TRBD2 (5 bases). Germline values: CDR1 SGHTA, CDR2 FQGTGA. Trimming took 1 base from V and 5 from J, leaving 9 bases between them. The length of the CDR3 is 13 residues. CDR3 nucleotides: TGTGCCAGCAGCTTAAGTAGGGAGCACGAGCAGTACTTC. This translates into CASSLSREHEQYF.

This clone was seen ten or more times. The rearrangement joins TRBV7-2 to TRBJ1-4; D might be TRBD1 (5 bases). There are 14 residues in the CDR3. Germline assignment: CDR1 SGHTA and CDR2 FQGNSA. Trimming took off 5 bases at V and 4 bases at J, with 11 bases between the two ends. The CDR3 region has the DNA TGTGCCAGCAGCCCCGGACATGGTAATGAAAAACTGTTTTTT. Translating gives CASSPGHGNEKLFF.

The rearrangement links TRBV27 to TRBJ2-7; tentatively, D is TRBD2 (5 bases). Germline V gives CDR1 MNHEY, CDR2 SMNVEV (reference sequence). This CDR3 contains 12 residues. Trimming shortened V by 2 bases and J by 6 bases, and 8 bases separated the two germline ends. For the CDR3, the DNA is TGTGCCAGCAGTTTACGGGGTTCCGAGCAGTACTTC. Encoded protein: CASSLRGSEQYF.

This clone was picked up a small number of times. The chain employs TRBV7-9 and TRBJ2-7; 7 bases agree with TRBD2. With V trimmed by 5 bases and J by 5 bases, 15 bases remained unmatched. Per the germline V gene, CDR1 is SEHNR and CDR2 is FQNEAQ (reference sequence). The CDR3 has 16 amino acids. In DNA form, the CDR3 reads TGTGCCAGCAGCCCAGTAGATGGCGGGAGTAATAACGAGCAGTACTTC. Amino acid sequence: CASSPVDGGSNNEQYF. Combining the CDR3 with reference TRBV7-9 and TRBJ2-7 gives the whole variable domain DTGVSQNPRHKITKRGQNVTFRCDPISEHNRLYWYRQTLGQGPEFLTYFQNEAQLEKSRLLSDRFSAERPKGSFSTLEIQRTEQGDSAMYLCASSPVDGGSNNEQYFGPGTRLTVT.

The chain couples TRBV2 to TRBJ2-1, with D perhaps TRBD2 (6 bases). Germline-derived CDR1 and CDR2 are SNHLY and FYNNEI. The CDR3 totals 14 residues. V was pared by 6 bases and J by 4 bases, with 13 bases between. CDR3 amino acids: CASRRRGEYNEQFF. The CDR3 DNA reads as TGTGCCAGCAGGCGGCGGGGAGAGTACAATGAGCAGTTCTTC. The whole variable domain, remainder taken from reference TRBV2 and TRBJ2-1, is EPEVTQTPSHQVTQMGQEVILRCVPISNHLYFYWYRQILGQKVEFLVSFYNNEISEKSEIFDDQFSVERPDGSNFTLKIRSTKLEDSAMYFCASRRRGEYNEQFFGPGTRLTVL.

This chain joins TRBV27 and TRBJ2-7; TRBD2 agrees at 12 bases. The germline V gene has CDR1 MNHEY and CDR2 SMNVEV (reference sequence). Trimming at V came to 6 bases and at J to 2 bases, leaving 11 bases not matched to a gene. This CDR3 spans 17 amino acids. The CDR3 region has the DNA TGTGCCAGCAGGGAGAGGACTAGCGGGATTCGGACCTACGAGCAGTACTTC. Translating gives CASRERTSGIRTYEQYF.

CDR3 region: CASSPTWGAEETQYF. The CDR3 bases are TGTGCCAGCAGTCCCACGTGGGGGGCCGAGGAGACCCAGTACTTC. The chain is built from TRBV27 and TRBJ2-5, with D perhaps assigned TRBD1 or TRBD2 (6 bases each). Trimming left V 5 bases short and J 5 bases short, with 18 bases between. Germline loops: CDR1 MNHEY, CDR2 SMNVEV (reference sequence). This CDR3 region has 15 residues.

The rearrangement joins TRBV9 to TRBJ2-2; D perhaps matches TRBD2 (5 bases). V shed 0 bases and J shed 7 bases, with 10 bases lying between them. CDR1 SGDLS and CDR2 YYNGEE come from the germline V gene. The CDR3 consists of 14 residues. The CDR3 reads CASSVVVEGGELFF. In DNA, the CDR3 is TGTGCCAGCAGCGTAGTAGTTGAGGGCGGGGAGCTGTTTTTT.

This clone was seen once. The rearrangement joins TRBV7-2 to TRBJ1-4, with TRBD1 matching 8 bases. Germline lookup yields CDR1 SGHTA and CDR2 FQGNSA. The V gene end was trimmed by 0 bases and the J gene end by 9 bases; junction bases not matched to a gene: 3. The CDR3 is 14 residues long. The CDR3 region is CASSLAGQAKKLFF. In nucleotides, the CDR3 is TGTGCCAGCAGCTTAGCGGGACAGGCAAAAAAACTGTTTTTT.

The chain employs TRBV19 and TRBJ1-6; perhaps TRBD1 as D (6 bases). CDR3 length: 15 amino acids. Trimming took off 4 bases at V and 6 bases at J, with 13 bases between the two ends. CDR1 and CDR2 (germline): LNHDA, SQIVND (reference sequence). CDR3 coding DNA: TGTGCCAGTAGTACAGGGGCGCCAAGTAATTCACCCCTCCACTTT. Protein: CASSTGAPSNSPLHF. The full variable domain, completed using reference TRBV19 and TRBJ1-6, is DGGITQSPKYLFRKEGQNVTLSCEQNLNHDAMYWYRQDPGQGLRLIYYSQIVNDFQKGDIAEGYSVSREKKESFPLTVTSAQKNPTAFYLCASSTGAPSNSPLHFGNGTRLTVT.

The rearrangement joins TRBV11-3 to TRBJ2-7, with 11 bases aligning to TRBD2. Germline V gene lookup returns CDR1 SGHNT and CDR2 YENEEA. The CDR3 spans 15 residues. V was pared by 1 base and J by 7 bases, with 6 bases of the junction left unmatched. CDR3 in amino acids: CASSLGTSGSWEQYF. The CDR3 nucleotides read TGTGCCAGCAGCTTAGGAACTAGCGGGAGTTGGGAGCAGTACTTC.

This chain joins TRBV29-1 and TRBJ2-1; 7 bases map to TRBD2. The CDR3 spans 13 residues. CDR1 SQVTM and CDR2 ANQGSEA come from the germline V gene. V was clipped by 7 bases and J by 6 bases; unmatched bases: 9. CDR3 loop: CSGTSGTTNEQFF. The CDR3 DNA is TGCAGCGGTACTTCCGGGACTACCAATGAGCAGTTCTTC.

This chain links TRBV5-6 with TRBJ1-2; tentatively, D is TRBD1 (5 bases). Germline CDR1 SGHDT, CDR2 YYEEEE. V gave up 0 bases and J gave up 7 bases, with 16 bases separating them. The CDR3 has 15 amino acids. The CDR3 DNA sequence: TGTGCCAGCAGCTTGGCGGGCCAGGGCCTCCGTGGCTACACCTTC. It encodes CASSLAGQGLRGYTF.

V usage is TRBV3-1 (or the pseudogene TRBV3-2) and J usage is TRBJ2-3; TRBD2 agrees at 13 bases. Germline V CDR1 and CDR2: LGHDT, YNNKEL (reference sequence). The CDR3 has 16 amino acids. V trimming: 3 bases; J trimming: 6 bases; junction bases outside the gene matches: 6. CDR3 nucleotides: TGTGCCAGCAGCCAGACTAGCGGGGGGCTCTACGATACGCAGTATTTT. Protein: CASSQTSGGLYDTQYF.

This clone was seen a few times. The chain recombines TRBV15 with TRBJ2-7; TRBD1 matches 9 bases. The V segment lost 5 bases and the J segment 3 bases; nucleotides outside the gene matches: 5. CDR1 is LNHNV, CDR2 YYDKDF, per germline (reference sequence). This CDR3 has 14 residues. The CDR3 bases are TGTGCCACCAGCGTCGGGACAGGGAGCTACGAGCAGTACTTC. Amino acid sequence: CATSVGTGSYEQYF.

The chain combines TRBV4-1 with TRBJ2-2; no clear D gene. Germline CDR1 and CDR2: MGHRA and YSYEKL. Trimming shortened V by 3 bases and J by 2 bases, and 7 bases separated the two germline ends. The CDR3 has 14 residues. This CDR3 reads CASSQALNTGELFF. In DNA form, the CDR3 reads TGCGCCAGCAGCCAGGCGCTTAACACCGGGGAGCTGTTTTTT.

The CDR3 nucleotides are TGCAGCGTTGAAGAACTAGGCCAGCCCACAGATACGCAGTATTTT. The encoded protein is CSVEELGQPTDTQYF. The rearrangement links TRBV29-1 to TRBJ2-3, with a weak D call TRBD2 (5 bases). Between the trimmed V and J ends, which lost 0 bases and 2 bases, there was a span of 12 bases. This CDR3 is built from 15 residues. From germline, CDR1 is SQVTM and CDR2 ANQGSEA.

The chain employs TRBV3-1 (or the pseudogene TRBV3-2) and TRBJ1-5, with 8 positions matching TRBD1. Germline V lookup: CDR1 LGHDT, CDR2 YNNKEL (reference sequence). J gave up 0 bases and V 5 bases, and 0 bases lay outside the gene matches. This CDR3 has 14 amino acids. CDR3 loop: CASSGQGSNQPQHF. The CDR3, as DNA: TGTGCCAGCAGCGGACAGGGTAGCAATCAGCCCCAGCATTTT.

DNA of the CDR3: TGTGCCAGCAAACTGGACAGGGAGAATTCACCCCTCCACTTT. Residues: CASKLDRENSPLHF. The chain links TRBV11-3 to TRBJ1-6; 8 positions agree with TRBD1. The germline gives CDR1 SGHNT, CDR2 YENEEA. CDR3 length: 14 residues. V lost 7 bases to trimming and J lost 7 bases; unmatched junction nucleotides: 6.

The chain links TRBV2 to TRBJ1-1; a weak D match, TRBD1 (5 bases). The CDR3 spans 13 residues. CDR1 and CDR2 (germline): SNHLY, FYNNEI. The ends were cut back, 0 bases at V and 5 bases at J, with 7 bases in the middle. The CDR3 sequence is CASSEAGVTEAFF. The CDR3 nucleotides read TGTGCCAGCAGTGAAGCAGGGGTGACTGAAGCTTTCTTT.